The 9 T cell receptor beta chains listed next were all sequenced from one sample in a study of neurological immune-mediated disorders. TCRdb reprocessed the 5' RACE reads with MiXCR, giving one entry per CDR3 protein. The sample records tens of thousands of distinct CDR3 sequences, about 5.6% being singletons. The sequenced sample was CD4+ T cells from blood. Receptors originate from a woman between 18 and 30 years old with multiple sclerosis.

The V call is TRBV5-6, the J call TRBJ1-1; D gene ambiguous. From germline, CDR1 is SGHDT and CDR2 YYEEEE. V was clipped by 0 bases and J by 1 base, with 10 bases between them. The CDR3 totals 15 residues. The CDR3 reads CASSLVFMGNTEAFF. CDR3 sequence (DNA): TGTGCCAGCAGCTTGGTGTTCATGGGGAACACTGAAGCTTTCTTT.

There are many counts of this clonotype. The chain links TRBV5-5 to TRBJ2-7; D is undetermined. The CDR3 is 15 residues long. Germline CDR1 reads SGHKS; CDR2 reads YYEKEE (reference sequence). The V end lost 1 base, the J end lost 4 bases, and 15 bases lay between the germline ends. For the CDR3, the DNA is TGTGCCAGCAGCTTGAATTCGGCAGGCTCTTACGAGCAGTACGTC. It yields the protein CASSLNSAGSYEQYV.

This clonotype was detected many times. This sequence joins TRBV25-1 and TRBJ2-6; either TRBD1 or TRBD2 may fit D (5 bases each). Trimming removed 5 bases from V and 3 bases from J, with 17 bases in between. From germline, CDR1 is MGHDK and CDR2 SYGVNS. The CDR3 has 17 residues. CDR3 DNA: TGTGCCAGCAGTCATTCGACAGCGGAGGATGGGGCCAACGTCCTGACTTTC. The encoded protein is CASSHSTAEDGANVLTF. Full variable domain (remainder filled in from reference TRBV25-1 and TRBJ2-6): EADIYQTPRYLVIGTGKKITLECSQTMGHDKMYWYQQDPGMELHLIHYSYGVNSTEKGDLSSESTVSRIRTEHFPLTLESARPSHTSQYLCASSHSTAEDGANVLTFGAGSRLTVL.

This clonotype was counted ten times or more. The genes are TRBV20-1 and TRBJ1-4; TRBD1 matches 8 bases. Germline V gene data show CDR1 as DFQATT and CDR2 as SNEGSKA (reference sequence). The ends lost 0 bases at V and 7 bases at J; junction bases unmatched: 10. This CDR3 is 16 amino acids long. CDR3 protein: CSARDLVKTGVEKLFF. The CDR3 coding sequence is TGCAGTGCTAGAGATCTAGTGAAGACAGGGGTTGAAAAACTGTTTTTT.

This clonotype was seen at least ten times. The chain uses TRBV12-5 and TRBJ1-1, with D uncertain. The ends were cut back, 2 bases at V and 5 bases at J, with 12 bases in the middle. There are 14 residues in the CDR3. Germline V gene lookup returns CDR1 LGHNT and CDR2 FRNRAP. CDR3 bases: TGTGCTAGTGGTTTGCCACCCCCGAGGACTGAAGCTTTCTTT. This codes for CASGLPPPRTEAFF.

This clonotype was counted many times. The chain joins TRBV7-6 to TRBJ1-4; D is unresolved. CDR3 size: 14 residues. Germline V lookup: CDR1 SGHVS, CDR2 FNYEAQ. With 1 base removed from V and 2 bases from J, the gap between germline ends came to 5 bases. As DNA, the CDR3 is TGTGCCAGCAGCTTAGGCGTTACTAATGAAAAACTGTTTTTT. As protein: CASSLGVTNEKLFF.

This clonotype has at least ten counts. The gene calls are TRBV5-1 and TRBJ1-3; TRBD1 is a possible D gene (6 bases). The CDR3 length is 16 residues. Trimming cost V 4 bases and J 0 bases, with 14 bases left between them. Germline assignment: CDR1 SGHRS and CDR2 YFSETQ. The CDR3 DNA follows: TGCGCCAGCAGCCCCGGGACACCAGGCTCTGGAAACACCATATATTTT. It is translated as CASSPGTPGSGNTIYF.

This clonotype was picked up many times. The V and J genes are TRBV11-2 and TRBJ2-3; tentatively, D is TRBD2 (6 bases). V shed 0 bases and J shed 0 bases, with 13 bases lying between them. Germline CDR1 is SGHAT and CDR2 is FQNNGV. The CDR3 consists of 17 residues. The CDR3 spells CASSLDGTVISTDTQYF. CDR3 bases: TGTGCCAGCAGCTTAGATGGGACTGTGATTAGCACAGATACGCAGTATTTT. Full variable domain (rest looked up from reference TRBV11-2 and TRBJ2-3): EAGVAQSPRYKIIEKRQSVAFWCNPISGHATLYWYQQILGQGPKLLIQFQNNGVVDDSQLPKDRFSAERLKGVDSTLKIQPAKLEDSAVYLCASSLDGTVISTDTQYFGPGTRLTVL.

In this sample, this clonotype turned up many times. This chain joins TRBV5-1 and TRBJ2-3, with TRBD1 identical over 7 bases. CDR3 length equals 14 residues. Germline loops: CDR1 SGHRS, CDR2 YFSETQ. Trimming cost V 3 bases and J 2 bases; bases outside gene matches: 3. CDR3 loop: CASSSGTVTDTQYF. The CDR3, as DNA: TGCGCCAGCAGCTCCGGGACAGTCACAGATACGCAGTATTTT.